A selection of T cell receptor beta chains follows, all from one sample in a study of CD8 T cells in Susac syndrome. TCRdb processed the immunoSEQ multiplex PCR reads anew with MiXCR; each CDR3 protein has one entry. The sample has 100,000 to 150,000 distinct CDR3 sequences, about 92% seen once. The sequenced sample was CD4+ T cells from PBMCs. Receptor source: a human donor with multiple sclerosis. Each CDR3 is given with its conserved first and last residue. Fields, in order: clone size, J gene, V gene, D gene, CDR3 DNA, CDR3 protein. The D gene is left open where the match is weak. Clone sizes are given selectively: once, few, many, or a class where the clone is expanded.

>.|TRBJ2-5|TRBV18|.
TGTGCCAGCTCACCACGGGTAGGGGAAGAGACCCAGTACTTC
CASSPRVGEETQYF
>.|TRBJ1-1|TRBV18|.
TGTGCCAGCTCACCATTTACTTCAAACACTGAAGCTTTCTTT
CASSPFTSNTEAFF
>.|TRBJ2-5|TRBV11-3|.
TGTGCCAGCAGCTTACGGGGTTCGGAGACCCAGTACTTC
CASSLRGSETQYF
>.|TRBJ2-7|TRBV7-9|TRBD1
TGTGCCAGCAGCTTAAGCGCGGGACAGGGGATCTACGAGCAGTACTTC
CASSLSAGQGIYEQYF
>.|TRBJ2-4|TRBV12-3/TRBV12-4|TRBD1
TGTGCCAGCAGTCCAAACGGGACAGTCGTAGCCAAAAACATTCAGTACTTC
CASSPNGTVVAKNIQYF
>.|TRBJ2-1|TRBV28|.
TGTGCCAGCAGTTTATTATCACGGCTAACCTACAATGAGCAGTTCTTC
CASSLLSRLTYNEQFF
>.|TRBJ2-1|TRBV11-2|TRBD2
TGTGCCAGCAGCCGGGGGGGGCGGGGGAGCCTCACGGAGCAGTTCTTC
CASSRGGRGSLTEQFF
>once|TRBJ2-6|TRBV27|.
TGTGCCAGCAGTTTACGATTCGTGGGGGAAACTGGGGCCAACGTCCTGACTTTC
CASSLRFVGETGANVLTF
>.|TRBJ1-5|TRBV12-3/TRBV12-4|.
TGTGCCAGCAGTCGGAGGGGAGCGCAGCCCCAGCATTTT
CASSRRGAQPQHF
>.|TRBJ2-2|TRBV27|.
TGTGCCAGCAGTTTTATCCTCAAGACAGACACGAACACCGGGGAGCTGTTTTTT
CASSFILKTDTNTGELFF
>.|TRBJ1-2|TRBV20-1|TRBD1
TGCAGTGCTTGGGGACAGGGCAACTATGGCTACACCTTC
CSAWGQGNYGYTF
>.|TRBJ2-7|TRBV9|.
TGTGCCAGCAGCACAACCGGGGCCCCCTACGAGCAGTACTTC
CASSTTGAPYEQYF
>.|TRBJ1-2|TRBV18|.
TGTGCCAGCTCACCTGAGACTGATTATGGCTACACCTTC
CASSPETDYGYTF
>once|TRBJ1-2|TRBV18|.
TGTGCCAGCTCACCACCATTCCGCTATGGCTACACCTTC
CASSPPFRYGYTF
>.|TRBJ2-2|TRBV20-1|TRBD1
TGCAGTGCTAGAAAACCGGGACAGGGGATGACCGGGGAGCTGTTTTTT
CSARKPGQGMTGELFF
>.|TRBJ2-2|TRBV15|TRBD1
TGTGCCACCAGCAGAGGGGGACAGGGAAAGGTGACCGGGGAGCTGTTTTTT
CATSRGGQGKVTGELFF
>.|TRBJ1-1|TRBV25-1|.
TGTGCCAGCAGTCGCTTGAACAGAATGAACACTGAAGCTTTCTTT
CASSRLNRMNTEAFF
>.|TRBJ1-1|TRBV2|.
TGTGCCAGCAGTGAAGAGGGCAGGGAGAACACTGAAGCTTTCTTT
CASSEEGRENTEAFF
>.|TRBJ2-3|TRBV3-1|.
TGTGCCAGCAGCCCCTTTACAGATACGCAGTATTTT
CASSPFTDTQYF
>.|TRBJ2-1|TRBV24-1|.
TGTGCCACCAGTGATTTGCTTGAGCATGAGCAGTTCTTC
CATSDLLEHEQFF
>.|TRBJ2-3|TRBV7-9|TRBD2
TGTGCCAGCAGCACCCGAGCGGGAGGCACAGATACGCAGTATTTT
CASSTRAGGTDTQYF
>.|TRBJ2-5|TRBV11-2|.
TGTGCCAGCAGCCAGGGACTGGAACAAGAGACCCAGTACTTC
CASSQGLEQETQYF
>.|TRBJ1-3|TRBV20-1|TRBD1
TGCAGTGCACCGGGACAGGAAAGCTCTGGAAACACCATATATTTT
CSAPGQESSGNTIYF
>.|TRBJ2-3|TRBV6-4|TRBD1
TGTGCCAGCAGAAGGACAGGGAACACAGATACGCAGTATTTT
CASRRTGNTDTQYF
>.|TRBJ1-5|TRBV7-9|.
TGTGCCAGCAGCTTAGCGCGGAACTCCGCCCAGCATTTT
CASSLARNSAQHF
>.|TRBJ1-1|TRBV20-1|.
TGCAGTGCGGGACACCTGAACACTGAAGCTTTCTTT
CSAGHLNTEAFF
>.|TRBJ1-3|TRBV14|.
TGTGCCAGCAGCCTCCGGGCCGTGGACACCATATATTTT
CASSLRAVDTIYF
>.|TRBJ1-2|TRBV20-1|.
TGCAGTGCTTCCAGGGGTAGCGTTCCCCTTTATGGCTACACCTTC
CSASRGSVPLYGYTF